This entry describes one TCR beta chain. These data originate in a study of blood T cell repertoires in COVID-19. Study overall: COVID-19 samples collected from the United States, Italy and Spain covered acute and convalescent phases. The cDNA or gDNA used as material had been derived from T cells, B-cell-depleted T cells, or PBMCs.

In the original workflow: Amplification with reference gene primers provided the estimates of nucleated cell counts. The method was immunoSEQ multiplex PCR; TCRdb's version includes in-frame clones alone and lacks a portion of them. That table supplies the V and J calls and clone size; D and trimming were determined from the DNA. There are more than 85,000 clones in the sample; about 88% occur only once, and around 2.9% lies in the top ten. After removal of 10 bases from V and 1 base from J, the junction contained 5 bases not matched to a gene. Germline assignment: CDR1 ENHRY and CDR2 SYGVKD. This CDR3 comprises 14 residues.

V and J are TRBV10-3 and TRBJ2-5; 11 positions match TRBD2. What was sequenced was peripheral blood. This TCR derives from a man aged 50 to 60 with active or convalescent COVID-19. This CDR3 is CATGLAGGQETQYF. The CDR3 nucleotides read TGTGCCACAGGTCTAGCGGGGGGCCAAGAGACCCAGTACTTC.